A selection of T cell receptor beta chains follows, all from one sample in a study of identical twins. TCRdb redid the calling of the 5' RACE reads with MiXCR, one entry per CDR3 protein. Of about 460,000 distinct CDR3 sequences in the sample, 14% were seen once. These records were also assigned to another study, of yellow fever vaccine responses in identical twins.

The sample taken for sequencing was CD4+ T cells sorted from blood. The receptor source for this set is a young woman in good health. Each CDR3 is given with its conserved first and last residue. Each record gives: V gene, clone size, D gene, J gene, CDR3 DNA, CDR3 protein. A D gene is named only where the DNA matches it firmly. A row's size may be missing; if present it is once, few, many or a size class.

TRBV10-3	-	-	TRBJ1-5	TGTGCCATCAGTGAAGATAGCAATCAGCCCCAGCATTTT	CAISEDSNQPQHF
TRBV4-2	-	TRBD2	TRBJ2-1	TGTGCCAGCAGCCAAGAGGGTGGGGGGGCCTACAATGAGCAGTTCTTC	CASSQEGGGAYNEQFF
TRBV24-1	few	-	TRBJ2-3	TGTGCCACCAGTGATTTGGGGACAACACTCACAGATACGCAGTATTTT	CATSDLGTTLTDTQYF
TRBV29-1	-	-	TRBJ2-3	TGCAGCGTCCTGGCCACGGCAAGCACAGATACGCAGTATTTT	CSVLATASTDTQYF
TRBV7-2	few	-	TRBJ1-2	TGTGCCAGCAGCTTAGAGTCCTTTAACTATGGCTACACCTTC	CASSLESFNYGYTF
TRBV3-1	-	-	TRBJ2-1	TGTGCCAGCAGCCCGCCTGGCGGGTTCTCCTACAATGAGCAGTTCTTC	CASSPPGGFSYNEQFF
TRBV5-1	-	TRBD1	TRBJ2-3	TGCGCCAGCAGCTTCGCCCGGGACAGATATAGCACAGATACGCAGTATTTT	CASSFARDRYSTDTQYF
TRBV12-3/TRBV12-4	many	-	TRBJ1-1	TGTGCCAGCAGTTTGGGAGCATTGAACACTGAAGCTTTCTTT	CASSLGALNTEAFF
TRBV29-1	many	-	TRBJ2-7	TGCAGCGTTGAGTTAAGCTCCTACGAGCAGTACTTC	CSVELSSYEQYF
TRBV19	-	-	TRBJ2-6	TGTGCCAGTAGTGTCGAGGCCTCTGGGGCCAACGTCCTGACTTTC	CASSVEASGANVLTF
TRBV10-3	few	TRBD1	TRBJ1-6	TGTGCCATCACCGGGACAGATAATTCACCCCTCCACTTT	CAITGTDNSPLHF
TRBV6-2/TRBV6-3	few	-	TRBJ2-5	TGTGCCAGCAGTTACGACTTCCGGGACAAGCAGATCCAAGAGACCCAGTACTTC	CASSYDFRDKQIQETQYF
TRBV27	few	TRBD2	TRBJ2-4	TGTGCCAGCAGTTCGGTAGCGGGCAAAAACATTCAGTACTTC	CASSSVAGKNIQYF
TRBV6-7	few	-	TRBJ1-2	TGTGCCAGCACCCCGCGCGCATTATTTCCGGGGGCCCGACTTCTGGGCTACACCTTC	CASTPRALFPGARLLGYTF
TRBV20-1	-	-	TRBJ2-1	TGCAGTGCTCCCCGGGATAGCGGCTACAATGAGCAGTTCTTC	CSAPRDSGYNEQFF
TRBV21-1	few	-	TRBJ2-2	TGTGCCAGCAGGGAGTTTTACACCGGGGAGCTGTTTTTT	CASREFYTGELFF
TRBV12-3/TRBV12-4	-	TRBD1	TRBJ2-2	TGTGCCAGCACTCGGTGGGACAGGGGGCGAACCGGGGAGCTGTTTTTT	CASTRWDRGRTGELFF
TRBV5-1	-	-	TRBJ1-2	TGCGCCAGCAGCCCAAGGACAGCGCATCAGGCTGGCTACACCTTC	CASSPRTAHQAGYTF
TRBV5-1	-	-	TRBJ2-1	TGCGCCAGCAGCTTGAACAGGGTGGCCAATGAGCAGTTCTTC	CASSLNRVANEQFF
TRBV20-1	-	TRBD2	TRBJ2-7	TGCAGTGCTAGAGACCCCACTAGCGGTCCTTACGAGCAGTACTTC	CSARDPTSGPYEQYF
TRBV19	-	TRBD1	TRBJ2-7	TGTGCCAGTAGTACATTACAAGCCGGGACAGGGAACGAGCAGTACTTC	CASSTLQAGTGNEQYF
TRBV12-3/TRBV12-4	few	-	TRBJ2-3	TGTGCCAGCAGCGGGACGATAGATACGCAGTATTTT	CASSGTIDTQYF
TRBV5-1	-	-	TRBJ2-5	TGCGCCAGCAGCTTCGCCCAAGAGACCCAGTACTTC	CASSFAQETQYF
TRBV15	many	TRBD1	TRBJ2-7	TGTGCCACCAGCAGAGAAGGGGGCTTTGACGAGCAGTACTTC	CATSREGGFDEQYF
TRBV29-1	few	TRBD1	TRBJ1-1	TGCAGCGTTGGACAGGGGGGGACTGAAGCTTTCTTT	CSVGQGGTEAFF
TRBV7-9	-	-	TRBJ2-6	TGTGCCAGCAGCCCACGTTTAGGGGCCAACGTCCTGACTTTC	CASSPRLGANVLTF
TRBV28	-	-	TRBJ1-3	TGTGCCAGCAGCCCTGGGCCTTCAGCTGGAAACACCATATATTTT	CASSPGPSAGNTIYF
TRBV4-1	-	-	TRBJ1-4	TGCGCCAGCAGCCAAGATCGCGGGAAGGGTGAAAAACTGTTTTTT	CASSQDRGKGEKLFF
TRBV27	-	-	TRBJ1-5	TGTGCCAGCAGTTTGGAGGTCCCCCGGGGCAATCAGCCCCAGCATTTT	CASSLEVPRGNQPQHF
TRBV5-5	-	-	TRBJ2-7	TGTGCCAGCAGCTTTAGACTCACTTCAAGGGACACAAAGTACGAGCAGTACTTC	CASSFRLTSRDTKYEQYF
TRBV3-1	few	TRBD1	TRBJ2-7	TGTGCCAGCAGCCAAGGGACCGGGACAGGGACCTACGAGCAGTACTTC	CASSQGTGTGTYEQYF
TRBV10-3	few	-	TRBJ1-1	TGTGCCATCAGCATCCAATCAGGGAACCCGAACACTGAAGCTTTCTTT	CAISIQSGNPNTEAFF
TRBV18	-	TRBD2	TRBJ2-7	TGTGCCAGCTCACCACCTTCGGCGGGAGCCTACGAGCAGTACTTC	CASSPPSAGAYEQYF
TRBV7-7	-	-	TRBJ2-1	TGTGCTAGCAGCTTGGACCGAATTGGGGAGCAGTTCTTC	CASSLDRIGEQFF
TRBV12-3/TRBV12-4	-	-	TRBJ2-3	TGTGCCAGCACCTATGACACTAGCACAGATACGCAGTATTTT	CASTYDTSTDTQYF
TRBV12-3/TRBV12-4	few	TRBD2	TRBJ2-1	TGTGCCAGCAGTAACCAGCGGGGGGGCGTCAATGAGCAGTTCTTC	CASSNQRGGVNEQFF
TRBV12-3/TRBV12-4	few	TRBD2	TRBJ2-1	TGTGCCAGCAGCCCCCCGAGGAGCGGGAGGGCCTCCCAGTTCTTC	CASSPPRSGRASQFF
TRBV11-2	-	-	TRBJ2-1	TGTGCCAGCAGCCTTAGCGTCGGCCCCTACAATGAGCAGTTCTTC	CASSLSVGPYNEQFF
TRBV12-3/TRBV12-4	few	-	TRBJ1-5	TGTGCCAGCAGTCCGGGGGGGGGCCTCTGGCAGCCCCAGCATTTT	CASSPGGGLWQPQHF
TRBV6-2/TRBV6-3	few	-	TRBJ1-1	TGTGCCAGCATTCTACAGGGTTACACTGAAGCTTTCTTT	CASILQGYTEAFF
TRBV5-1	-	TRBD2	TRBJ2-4	TGCGCCAGCAGCTTACTTACTAGCGGGGGGGCCAAAAACATTCAGTACTTC	CASSLLTSGGAKNIQYF
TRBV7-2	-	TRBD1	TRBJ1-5	TGTGCCAGCAGCTTAGAAGGGACAGGGGGCGTTCAGCCCCAGCATTTT	CASSLEGTGGVQPQHF
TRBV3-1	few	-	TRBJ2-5	TGTGCCAGCAGCCAGCAACCCAGCGGCCAAGAGACCCAGTACTTC	CASSQQPSGQETQYF